The entry below describes one T cell receptor (beta chain). Its specificity is not known. The record originates from a study of shared clonotypes between healthy human individuals. Study-wide results and caveats: An effect of sequencing depth on clonotype sharing among donors was expected. Genetic and exposure-history diversity was limited by the small donor number.

Sequenced by immunoSEQ multiplex PCR; TCRdb stores in-frame clones only, minus some. The repertoire holds 2 million or so clones, with about 95% as singletons. Naive CD8 cells comprised CD45RO-negative, CCR7-positively selected cells, excluding terminally differentiated effector memory CD45RA+ cells. Donors had no recently reported acute infections or vaccinations and were HIV-negative. J lost 2 bases, V lost 5 bases, and 6 bases had no gene match. The length of the CDR3 is 16 residues. Looked up from germline, CDR1 is SGDLS and CDR2 is YYNGEE. This sequence originates from a man aged 18-30 years in good health. Sequencing was done on a sample of naive CD8+ T cells sorted from blood. The chain uses TRBV9 and TRBJ2-3; 12 nucleotides match TRBD2. The CDR3 loop is CASSGASGGATDTQYF. The CDR3 DNA is TGTGCCAGCAGTGGAGCTAGCGGGGGGGCCACAGATACGCAGTATTTT.